Shown below are 29 T cell receptor beta chains from a single sample sequenced in a study of T-cell memory formation after mild COVID-19. MiXCR, run by TCRdb on the 5' RACE reads, gives a single entry per CDR3 protein. Of 250,000 to 350,000 distinct CDR3 sequences listed, 13% to 15% are singletons. The sequenced material came from PBMCs or a T cell subset sorted from them (not recorded which). The receptor source for this set is a man between 18 and 35 years old who had mild COVID-19 (a few samples of this study predate the infection). Cell type and time point are not known.

Ten or more counts support this clonotype. V gene TRBV7-3 combines with J gene TRBJ2-3; the match to TRBD1 covers 8 bases. V gave up 6 bases and J gave up 8 bases; unmatched junction bases: 4. Germline loops: CDR1 SGHTA, CDR2 FQGTGA. The CDR3 covers 12 residues. CDR3 amino acids: CASSFTGGTQYF. Written as DNA, the CDR3 is TGTGCCAGCAGTTTCACAGGGGGTACGCAGTATTTT.

Many counts were recorded for this clonotype. The V gene is TRBV7-2, the J gene TRBJ2-5, with D possibly matching TRBD2 (5 bases). Per the germline V gene, CDR1 is SGHTA and CDR2 is FQGNSA. Trimming stripped 3 bases from V and 7 bases from J, with 12 bases between. The CDR3 covers 13 residues. The CDR3 spells CASSLPGSGTQYF. In DNA form, the CDR3 reads TGTGCCAGCAGCTTGCCGGGGTCGGGGACCCAGTACTTC.

This clonotype was recorded a few times. The rearrangement uses TRBV4-2 and TRBJ2-3; D gene uncertain. V lost 0 bases and J lost 6, with 4 bases in between. The CDR3 covers 12 residues. Germline CDR1 is LGHNA and CDR2 is YNFKEQ. This chain's CDR3 is CASSQDGDTQYF. Here the CDR3 DNA reads TGTGCCAGCAGCCAAGATGGGGATACGCAGTATTTT.

This rearrangement joins TRBV6-5 to TRBJ1-1; TRBD1 agrees at 8 bases. The ends lost 7 bases at V and 3 bases at J; junction bases unmatched: 13. Per germline, CDR1 MNHEY and CDR2 SVGAGI. The CDR3 loop spans 16 amino acids. The CDR3 bases are TGTGCCAGCAACCTAGCAGGGGGCCTCGGAGACACTGAAGCTTTCTTT. Its protein is CASNLAGGLGDTEAFF.

This clonotype was recorded many times. This sequence joins TRBV4-1 and TRBJ1-1, with 7 bases aligning to TRBD1. V lost 1 base, J lost 1 base, and 9 bases stayed unmatched. Germline CDR1 is MGHRA and CDR2 is YSYEKL. The CDR3 runs to 17 residues. The CDR3 region has the DNA TGCGCCAGCAGCCAAGGACCGCTCCGACAGGGGAACACTGAAGCTTTCTTT. Residues: CASSQGPLRQGNTEAFF.

This clonotype was seen more than once but under ten times. The chain links TRBV7-2 to TRBJ1-2; D may be TRBD1 (6 bases). Germline V gives CDR1 SGHTA, CDR2 FQGNSA. The CDR3 length is 15 residues. Trimming removed 3 bases from V and 0 bases from J, with 11 bases in between. The CDR3 is CASSLNRAANYGYTF. Here the CDR3 DNA reads TGTGCCAGCAGCTTGAACAGGGCCGCTAACTATGGCTACACCTTC.

J is TRBJ2-7 and V is TRBV2; 7 nucleotides align to TRBD1. Losses at the gene ends were 2 bases for V and 3 bases for J; bases not matched to a gene: 4. The germline gives CDR1 SNHLY, CDR2 FYNNEI. This CDR3 contains 14 residues. CDR3 coding DNA: TGTGCCAGCAGTGAACAGGGGGAGTTCTACGAGCAGTACTTC. Translating it yields CASSEQGEFYEQYF. Complete variable domain (other parts from reference TRBV2 and TRBJ2-7): EPEVTQTPSHQVTQMGQEVILRCVPISNHLYFYWYRQILGQKVEFLVSFYNNEISEKSEIFDDQFSVERPDGSNFTLKIRSTKLEDSAMYFCASSEQGEFYEQYFGPGTRLTVT.

This clonotype was found a few times. The V call is TRBV29-1, the J call TRBJ1-2, with 9 bases fitting TRBD1. Germline V CDR1 and CDR2: SQVTM, ANQGSEA. J lost 4 bases, V lost 6 bases, and 15 bases had no gene match. The CDR3 totals 16 residues. The CDR3 bases are TGCAGCGTCGCCCCGGGACAGGGAGCCGTTATCTATGGCTACACCTTC. This translates into CSVAPGQGAVIYGYTF.

The chain combines TRBV14 with TRBJ2-7, with 12 nucleotides matching TRBD2. This CDR3 has 15 residues. Germline assignment: CDR1 SGHDN and CDR2 FVKESK. V shed 3 bases and J 3 bases; nucleotides not matched to a gene: 3. For the CDR3, the DNA is TGTGCCAGCAGCCACCCGACTAGCGGGGGCTACGAGCAGTACTTC. Translation: CASSHPTSGGYEQYF. The full variable domain, its missing parts supplied by reference TRBV14 and TRBJ2-7, is EAGVTQFPSHSVIEKGQTVTLRCDPISGHDNLYWYRRVMGKEIKFLLHFVKESKQDESGMPNNRFLAERTGGTYSTLKVQPAELEDSGVYFCASSHPTSGGYEQYFGPGTRLTVT.

This clonotype was picked up a small number of times. This rearrangement joins TRBV28 to TRBJ1-6, with 10 bases that match TRBD1. The CDR3 has 15 amino acids. Germline assignment: CDR1 MDHEN and CDR2 SYDVKM. Losses at the gene ends were 6 bases for V and 9 bases for J; bases not matched to a gene: 8. Here the CDR3 reads CASRMRQGARSPLHF. The CDR3 nucleotides read TGTGCCAGCAGGATGCGACAGGGGGCGCGTTCACCCCTCCACTTT.

This clonotype has only a few counts. The chain couples TRBV18 to TRBJ2-1; the match to TRBD2 covers 12 bases. The CDR3 length is 16 residues. Trimming cost V 0 bases and J 8 bases; bases outside gene matches: 5. The germline V gene encodes CDR1 KGHSH and CDR2 LQKENI. The CDR3 sequence is CASSPPRLAGEDEQFF. CDR3 coding DNA: TGTGCCAGCTCACCACCTAGACTAGCGGGGGAAGATGAGCAGTTCTTC.

This clonotype was counted between two and nine times. J is TRBJ2-3 and V is TRBV4-2; 10 bases map to TRBD2. The CDR3 totals 17 residues. Losses at the gene ends were 1 base for V and 6 bases for J; bases not matched to a gene: 10. Germline V CDR1 and CDR2: LGHNA, YNFKEQ. This CDR3 is CASSQGSGGALGDTQYF. The CDR3 DNA sequence: TGTGCCAGCAGCCAAGGAAGCGGGGGGGCCTTAGGGGATACGCAGTATTTT.

This clonotype was counted a few times. The chain carries TRBV5-1 and TRBJ2-2, with D tentatively TRBD1 (6 bases). The V gene's germline CDR1 is SGHRS and CDR2 YFSETQ. Trimming removed 1 base at V and 3 bases at J, with 13 bases between. CDR3 length: 16 amino acids. The CDR3 bases are TGCGCCAGCAGCTTGAGTGAAGGGGGAGACACCGGGGAGCTGTTTTTT. As protein: CASSLSEGGDTGELFF.

This clonotype occurred a few times. J is TRBJ1-3 and V is TRBV24-1; TRBD1 is a possible D gene (5 bases). CDR3 length: 14 residues. Per germline, CDR1 KGHDR and CDR2 SFDVKD. The V gene lost 4 bases and the J gene lost 4 bases, with 10 bases spanning the gap. CDR3 amino acids: CATSDSRAGNTIYF. DNA for the CDR3: TGTGCCACCAGTGACTCCAGGGCAGGAAACACCATATATTTT.

The genes are TRBV15 and TRBJ2-3; D not certain. The length of the CDR3 is 15 residues. The ends were cut back, 1 base at V and 1 base at J, with 9 bases in the middle. Germline CDR1 reads LNHNV; CDR2 reads YYDKDF (reference sequence). CDR3 region: CATSRGQVGTDTQYF. The DNA of the CDR3 is TGTGCCACCAGCAGAGGGCAGGTCGGCACAGATACGCAGTATTTT. The full variable domain, completed using reference TRBV15 and TRBJ2-3, is DAMVIQNPRYQVTQFGKPVTLSCSQTLNHNVMYWYQQKSSQAPKLLFHYYDKDFNNEADTPDNFQSRRPNTSFCFLDIRSPGLGDTAMYLCATSRGQVGTDTQYFGPGTRLTVL.

Many counts were recorded for this clonotype. This sequence joins TRBV7-9 and TRBJ1-2; D not certain. This CDR3 is 13 amino acids long. V lost 5 bases and J 8 bases, leaving 15 bases between the germline ends. Germline loops: CDR1 SEHNR, CDR2 FQNEAQ (reference sequence). The CDR3, as DNA: TGTGCCAGCAGCCAGTGGGCAGTCCAGGGCTACACCTTC. Protein product: CASSQWAVQGYTF.

The V gene is TRBV5-1, the J gene TRBJ2-7, with 12 bases fitting TRBD2. Germline V gives CDR1 SGHRS, CDR2 YFSETQ. V lost 6 bases and J lost 7; bases outside the gene matches: 8. This CDR3 contains 14 residues. The CDR3 sequence: CASTFLAGGQEQYF. As DNA, the CDR3 is TGCGCCAGCACGTTCCTAGCGGGAGGGCAGGAGCAGTACTTC. Combining the CDR3 with reference TRBV5-1 and TRBJ2-7 gives the whole variable domain KAGVTQTPRYLIKTRGQQVTLSCSPISGHRSVSWYQQTPGQGLQFLFEYFSETQRNKGNFPGRFSGRQFSNSRSEMNVSTLELGDSALYLCASTFLAGGQEQYFGPGTRLTVT.

This clonotype was seen a few times. The chain carries TRBV18 and TRBJ2-1, with D unresolved. The length of the CDR3 is 13 residues. V lost 8 bases and J 6 bases, leaving 14 bases between the germline ends. Germline CDR1 and CDR2: KGHSH and LQKENI. In nucleotides, the CDR3 is TGTGCCAGCGCAGACGGGCCCCGCAATGAGCAGTTCTTC. Residues: CASADGPRNEQFF.

Of note for this clonotype: A read error is possible here, since a much larger clone lies one base away. V and J are TRBV4-1 and TRBJ2-3, with TRBD1 as a possible D gene (7 bases). CDR1 is MGHRA, CDR2 YSYEKL, per germline. CDR3 length equals 14 residues. The CDR3 reads CSSSRGTATDTQYF. The CDR3 region has the DNA TGCTCCAGCAGCCGCGGGACAGCCACAGATACGCAGTATTTT.

This clonotype has at least ten counts. The J gene is TRBJ2-2, the V gene TRBV4-1; 11 bases fit TRBD2. CDR1 MGHRA and CDR2 YSYEKL come from the germline V gene. Losses at the gene ends were 5 bases for V and 4 bases for J; bases not matched to a gene: 15. The CDR3 is made up of 19 amino acids. CDR3 amino acids: CASSYAPRLAGLITGELFF. Written as DNA, the CDR3 is TGCGCCAGCAGCTATGCCCCTAGACTAGCGGGGTTGATCACCGGGGAGCTGTTTTTT.

The rearrangement links TRBV6-2 or TRBV6-3 to TRBJ2-5, with a tentative D call TRBD2 (6 bases). V dropped 6 bases and J dropped 5 bases, with 19 bases sitting between them. Germline V lookup: CDR1 MNHEY, CDR2 SVGEGT. CDR3 length: 15 amino acids. DNA for the CDR3: TGTGCCAGCAGCCCCGACGCTAGCGAGGCGGAGACCCAGTACTTC. Translation: CASSPDASEAETQYF.

This clonotype has just a few counts. J is TRBJ2-6 and V is TRBV18; no definite D call. The CDR3 is 15 amino acids. The germline V and J ends were trimmed by 4 bases and 0 bases, with 7 bases remaining between them. From germline, CDR1 is KGHSH and CDR2 LQKENI. The DNA of the CDR3 is TGTGCCAGCTCACTTCAGAGCTCTGGGGCCAACGTCCTGACTTTC. As protein: CASSLQSSGANVLTF.

The rearrangement uses TRBV7-2 and TRBJ2-2; D is perhaps TRBD2 (5 bases). Germline V gene sequence: CDR1 SGHTA, CDR2 FQGNSA. Between the trimmed V and J ends, which lost 5 bases and 1 base, there was a span of 11 bases. The CDR3 is made up of 15 amino acids. CDR3 protein: CASSRLPGNTGELFF. For the CDR3, the DNA is TGTGCCAGCAGCCGACTACCCGGGAACACCGGGGAGCTGTTTTTT.

This chain's CDR3 is CASSPGHPQETQYF. The CDR3 nucleotides read TGCGCCAGCTCGCCAGGGCACCCCCAAGAGACCCAGTACTTC. V gene TRBV5-1 combines with J gene TRBJ2-5; D perhaps matches TRBD1 (5 bases). The CDR3 length is 14 residues. Germline-derived CDR1 and CDR2 are SGHRS and YFSETQ. Trimming left V 7 bases short and J 1 base short, with 14 bases between.

This clonotype has more than one count but fewer than ten. The chain recombines TRBV4-2 with TRBJ2-7; D may correspond to TRBD1 or TRBD2 (6 bases each). Germline V gene lookup returns CDR1 LGHNA and CDR2 YNFKEQ. The germline V and J ends were trimmed by 2 bases and 2 bases, with 16 bases remaining between them. The CDR3 is 16 amino acids. The CDR3 DNA follows: TGTGCCAGCAGCCAAATCTCGGGGGCCTCTACCTACGAGCAGTACTTC. It is translated as CASSQISGASTYEQYF.

J is TRBJ2-1 and V is TRBV10-2, with 8 nucleotides matching TRBD2. Trimming at V came to 5 bases and at J to 7 bases, leaving 7 bases not matched to a gene. CDR1 is WSHSY and CDR2 is SAAADI in the germline V gene. The CDR3 spans 14 residues. The CDR3 reads CASSLAGTRNEQFF. The CDR3 bases are TGCGCCAGCAGTCTGGCGGGGACTAGAAATGAGCAGTTCTTC.

This clonotype was seen repeatedly, ten times or more. The CDR3 DNA is TGTGCCAGCAGCTTAGTCCCCAGGGGGCAAGCTTTCTTT. This codes for CASSLVPRGQAFF. V and J are TRBV11-2 and TRBJ1-1, with TRBD1 identical over 8 bases. J was trimmed by 9 bases and V by 1 base; bases with no gene match: 4. This CDR3 comprises 13 residues. Germline V gives CDR1 SGHAT, CDR2 FQNNGV.

The chain joins TRBV12-5 to TRBJ1-5; tentatively, D is TRBD1 (6 bases). Germline-derived CDR1 and CDR2 are LGHNT and FRNRAP. Trimming took off 1 base at V and 2 bases at J, with 12 bases between the two ends. CDR3 length: 16 residues. The CDR3 nucleotides read TGTGCTAGTGGTTTGGCCAGGGGAGAGGGCAATCAGCCCCAGCATTTT. Translating gives CASGLARGEGNQPQHF.

The V gene is TRBV5-6, the J gene TRBJ2-7, with D possibly TRBD1 on 6 matching bases. V was pared by 3 bases and J by 4 bases, with 17 bases between. There are 15 residues in the CDR3. Germline CDR1 is SGHDT and CDR2 is YYEEEE. The CDR3 sequence is CASSWSRDNLYEQYF. The CDR3 DNA reads as TGTGCCAGCAGCTGGAGTAGGGACAACCTGTACGAGCAGTACTTC.